Reported below is one TCR beta chain. Each CDR3 protein is one row after TCRdb ran MiXCR on the reads. The sample lists approximately 490,000 distinct CDR3 sequences; approximately 11% were seen once. This entry is derived from a study of T cell repertoires in cytomegalovirus infection. Across the study: Public TCR beta signatures were indicative of both CMV infection and a matching HLA type.

The sample was PBMCs. This TCR was sampled from a human donor in good health (CMV status not recorded). Some clones in this sample may be carry-over from other donors' samples.

The CDR3 bases are TGTGCCAGCAGCCCTCGAGGGGGGGGACGCGGCGATCATGGCTACACCTTC. Translating it yields CASSPRGGGRGDHGYTF. The genes are TRBV9 and TRBJ1-2, with D possibly matching TRBD1 (6 bases). The length of the CDR3 is 17 residues. The V end lost 4 bases, the J end lost 6 bases, and 25 bases lay between the germline ends. From germline, CDR1 is SGDLS and CDR2 YYNGEE.